This TCR beta chain was recovered during a study of cytomegalovirus exposure and HLA in healthy donors. Overall study context: Assignment to the Caucasian-associated ancestry cluster applied to around four fifths of the approximately 400 genotyped donors.

General study points: A previous analysis found most TCR beta V segments productive roughly 87% or roughly 30% of the time. Some public TCRs appeared in many individuals, while most sequences were rare.

PCR primers comprised 60 Vbeta and 13 Jbeta primers. Profiling relied on immunoSEQ multiplex PCR, and the TCRdb table lists in-frame clones only, not all of them. The sample has roughly 160,000 clones, almost 80% seen once. Comments on this clone: Its specificity is not known.

Trimming removed 2 bases at V and 7 bases at J, with 9 bases between. The CDR3 totals 13 residues. Per the germline V gene, CDR1 is MNHNS and CDR2 is SASEGT. The V gene is TRBV6-1, the J gene TRBJ1-5; D not resolved. Sequenced input: PBMCs. The sequence was obtained from a man aged 25-40 years in good health and CMV-seronegative. CDR3 loop: CASSEREGQPQHF. In DNA, the CDR3 is TGTGCCAGCAGTGAAAGGGAGGGCCAGCCCCAGCATTTT.